This T cell receptor (beta chain) was identified in a study of T cells expressing NK-cell markers. Study as a whole: One of eight sequenced donors was HCMV-seronegative; the other seven were seropositive. Whole-study results and caveats: The CD3+CD56-NKG2C+ fraction was also led by these clonotypes in several donors.

The CDR3 length is 15 residues. Germline-derived CDR1 and CDR2 are GTSNPN and SVGIG (reference sequence). About this clonotype itself: Its antigen is not identified.

TCRdb reprocessed the 5' RACE reads and stores each CDR3 protein as one record, lacking DNA. The sample shows about 540,000 distinct CDR3 sequences, and 3% to 4.5% sits with its ten largest clones. V usage is TRBV30 and J usage is TRBJ1-3. Sequencing was done on a sample of blood T cells: a sorted CD56 or NKG2C T cell subset, CD4+ or CD8+ T cells, or bulk PBMC T cells (not recorded which). The receptor's source is a man between 18 and 29 years old in good health. The CDR3 region is CAWREGGGAGNTIYF.